These 8 T cell receptor beta chains were sequenced from one sample in a study of T-cell memory formation after mild COVID-19. One entry per CDR3 protein results from TCRdb running MiXCR on the 5' RACE reads. The sample records 49,000 or so distinct CDR3 sequences, approximately 6.6% being singletons. The specimen was PBMCs or a T cell subset sorted from them (not recorded which). The receptors were sampled from a man aged 18-30 years who had mild COVID-19 (a few samples of this study predate the infection). Cell type and time point are not known.

This clonotype was counted only a few times. The V gene is TRBV6-2 or TRBV6-3, the J gene TRBJ2-3; D is undetermined. The germline V gene has CDR1 MNHEY and CDR2 SVGEGT. This CDR3 has 13 amino acids. Between the trimmed V and J ends, which lost 7 bases and 2 bases, there was a span of 10 bases. The chain's CDR3 is CASTTLPTDTQYF. DNA of the CDR3: TGTGCCAGCACCACGCTCCCCACAGATACGCAGTATTTT.

This clonotype was counted many times. J is TRBJ2-7 and V is TRBV6-2 or TRBV6-3, with D tentatively TRBD1 or TRBD2 (5 bases each). The CDR3 spans 17 residues. V was cut by 4 bases and J by 0 bases, with 19 bases left in between. The germline CDR1 and CDR2 sequences are MNHEY and SVGEGT. CDR3: CASSSMSGTASSYEQYF. For the CDR3, the DNA is TGTGCCAGCAGTTCGATGTCAGGGACGGCGAGCTCCTACGAGCAGTACTTC.

V gene TRBV5-8 combines with J gene TRBJ2-2, with D perhaps matching TRBD2 (6 bases). This CDR3 contains 13 residues. Germline V gives CDR1 SGHTS, CDR2 YDEGEE. The V end lost 9 bases, the J end lost 6 bases, and 15 bases lay between the germline ends. The CDR3, as DNA: TGTGCCATTACAAGCGGAGGGGCCGGGGAGCTGTTTTTT. Protein product: CAITSGGAGELFF.

This clonotype was seen at least ten times. V is TRBV6-5 and J is TRBJ1-1, with D possibly matching TRBD1 (6 bases). CDR1 and CDR2 from the germline V gene are MNHEY and SVGAGI. This CDR3 has 16 residues. The V end lost 2 bases, the J end lost 4 bases, and 17 bases lay between the germline ends. CDR3 protein: CASSYKTGGVLTEAFF. CDR3 nucleotide sequence: TGTGCCAGCAGTTACAAGACAGGCGGGGTTCTCACTGAAGCTTTCTTT.

This clonotype has at least ten counts. The chain carries TRBV7-2 and TRBJ2-3, with 11 positions matching TRBD2. The junction had 10 bases not matched to a gene; V was cut back by 4 bases and J by 4 bases. CDR3 length: 17 amino acids. Germline V lookup: CDR1 SGHTA, CDR2 FQGNSA. CDR3: CASSSQFSGGAADTQYF. CDR3 in DNA: TGTGCCAGCAGCTCACAATTTAGCGGGGGGGCCGCAGATACGCAGTATTTT.

This clonotype appeared a few times. J is TRBJ1-6 and V is TRBV18, with D tentatively TRBD1 (6 bases). The V end lost 6 bases, the J end lost 8 bases, and 17 bases lay between the germline ends. This CDR3 is built from 15 residues. Germline CDR1 is KGHSH and CDR2 is LQKENI. CDR3 sequence reads: CASSTLQGVDSPLHF. CDR3 in DNA: TGTGCCAGCTCGACTTTACAGGGCGTCGATTCACCCCTCCACTTT.

This clonotype was picked up many times. This chain connects TRBV6-6 to TRBJ2-1; D is unclear. The CDR3 is 18 residues long. Germline V gene sequence: CDR1 MNHNY, CDR2 SVGAGI (reference sequence). The V end lost 4 bases, the J end lost 0 bases, and 19 bases lay between the germline ends. Written as DNA, the CDR3 is TGTGCCAGCAGTTTATTCCCCTTTATTTTTAGCTCCTACAATGAGCAGTTCTTC. Protein: CASSLFPFIFSSYNEQFF.

This clonotype was found a few times. The CDR3 is CASSPDDRKAFF. CDR3 DNA: TGTGCCAGCAGCCCGGACGACAGAAAAGCTTTCTTT. J is TRBJ1-1 and V is TRBV3-1, with a possible D match to TRBD1 (5 bases). The CDR3 length is 12 residues. Germline loops: CDR1 LGHDT, CDR2 YNNKEL (reference sequence). Deletions cut 4 bases from V and 9 bases from J, with 12 bases between.